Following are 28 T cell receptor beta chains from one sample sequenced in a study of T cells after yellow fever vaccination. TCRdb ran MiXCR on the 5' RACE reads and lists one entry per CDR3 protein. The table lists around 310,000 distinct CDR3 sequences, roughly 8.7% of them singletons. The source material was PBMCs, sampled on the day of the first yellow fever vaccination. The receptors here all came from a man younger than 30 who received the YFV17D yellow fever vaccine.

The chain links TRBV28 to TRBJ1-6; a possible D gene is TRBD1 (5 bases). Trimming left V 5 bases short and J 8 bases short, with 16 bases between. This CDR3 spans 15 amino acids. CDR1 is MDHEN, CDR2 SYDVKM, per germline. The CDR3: CASSPGGDVYSPLHF. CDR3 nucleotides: TGTGCCAGCAGTCCCGGGGGGGACGTATATTCACCCCTCCACTTT.

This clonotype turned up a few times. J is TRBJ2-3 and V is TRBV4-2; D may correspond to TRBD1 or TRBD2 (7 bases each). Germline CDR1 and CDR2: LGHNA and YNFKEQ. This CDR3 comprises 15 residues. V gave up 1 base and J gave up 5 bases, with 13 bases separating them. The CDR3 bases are TGTGCCAGCAGCCAAGCAGGGGGGGCCGAAGATACGCAGTATTTT. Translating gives CASSQAGGAEDTQYF.

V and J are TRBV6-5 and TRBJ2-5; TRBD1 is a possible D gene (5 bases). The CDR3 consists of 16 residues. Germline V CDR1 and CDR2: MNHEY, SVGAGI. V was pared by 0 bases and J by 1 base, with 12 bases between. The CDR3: CASSYSPSQGQETQYF. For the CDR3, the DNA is TGTGCCAGCAGTTACTCGCCAAGTCAGGGCCAAGAGACCCAGTACTTC.

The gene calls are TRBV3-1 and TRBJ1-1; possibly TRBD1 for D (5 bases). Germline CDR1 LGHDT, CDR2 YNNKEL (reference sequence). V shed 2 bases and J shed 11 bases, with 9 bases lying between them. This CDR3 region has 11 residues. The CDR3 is CASSQLGAAFF. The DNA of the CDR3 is TGTGCCAGCAGCCAACTCGGGGCGGCTTTCTTT. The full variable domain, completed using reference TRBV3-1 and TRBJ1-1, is DTAVSQTPKYLVTQMGNDKSIKCEQNLGHDTMYWYKQDSKKFLKIMFSYNNKELIINETVPNRFSPKSPDKAHLNLHINSLELGDSAVYFCASSQLGAAFFGQGTRLTVV.

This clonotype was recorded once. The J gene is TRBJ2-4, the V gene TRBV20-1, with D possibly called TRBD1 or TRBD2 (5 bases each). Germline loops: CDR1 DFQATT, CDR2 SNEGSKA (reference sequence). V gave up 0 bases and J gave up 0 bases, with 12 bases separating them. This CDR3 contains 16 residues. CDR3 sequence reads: CSARDAWDLAKNIQYF. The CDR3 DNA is TGCAGTGCTAGAGATGCGTGGGACCTAGCCAAAAACATTCAGTACTTC.

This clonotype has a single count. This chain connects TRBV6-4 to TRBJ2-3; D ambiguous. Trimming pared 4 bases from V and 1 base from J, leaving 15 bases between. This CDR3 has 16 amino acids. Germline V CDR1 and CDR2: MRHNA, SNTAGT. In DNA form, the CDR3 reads TGTGCCAGCAGTGTACCCCCTTCTGGTCGCACAGATACGCAGTATTTT. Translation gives CASSVPPSGRTDTQYF.

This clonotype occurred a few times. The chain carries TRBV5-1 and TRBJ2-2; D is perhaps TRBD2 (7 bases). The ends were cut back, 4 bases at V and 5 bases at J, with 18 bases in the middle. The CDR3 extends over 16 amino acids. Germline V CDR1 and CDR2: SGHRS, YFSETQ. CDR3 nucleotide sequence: TGCGCCAGCAGCCGGGGGGCTAACAGGGCAACCGGGGAGCTGTTTTTT. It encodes CASSRGANRATGELFF.

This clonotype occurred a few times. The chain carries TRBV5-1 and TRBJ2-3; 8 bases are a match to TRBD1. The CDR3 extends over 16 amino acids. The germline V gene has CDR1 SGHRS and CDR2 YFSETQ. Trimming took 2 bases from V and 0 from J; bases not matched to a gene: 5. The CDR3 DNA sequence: TGCGCCAGCAGCTTAGCAGGGGGCTTCAGCACAGATACGCAGTATTTT. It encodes CASSLAGGFSTDTQYF.

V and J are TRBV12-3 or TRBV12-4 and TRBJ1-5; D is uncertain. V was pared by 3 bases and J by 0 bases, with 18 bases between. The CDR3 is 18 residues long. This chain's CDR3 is CASSFRALGGVSNQPQHF. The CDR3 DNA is TGTGCCAGCAGTTTCCGGGCCCTTGGCGGGGTTAGCAATCAGCCCCAGCATTTT.

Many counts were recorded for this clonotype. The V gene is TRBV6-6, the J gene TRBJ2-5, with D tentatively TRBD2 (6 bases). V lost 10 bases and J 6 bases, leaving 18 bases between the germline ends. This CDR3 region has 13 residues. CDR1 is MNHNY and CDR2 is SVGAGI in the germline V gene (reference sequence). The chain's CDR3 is CATKPPGGKTQYF. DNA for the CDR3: TGTGCCACCAAACCGCCCGGGGGAAAGACCCAGTACTTC.

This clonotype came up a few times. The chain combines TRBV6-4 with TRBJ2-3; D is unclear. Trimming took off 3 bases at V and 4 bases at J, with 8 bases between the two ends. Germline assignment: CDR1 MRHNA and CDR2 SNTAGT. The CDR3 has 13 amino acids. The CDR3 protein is CASSEFGSDTQYF. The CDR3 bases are TGTGCCAGCAGTGAGTTCGGGTCAGATACGCAGTATTTT.

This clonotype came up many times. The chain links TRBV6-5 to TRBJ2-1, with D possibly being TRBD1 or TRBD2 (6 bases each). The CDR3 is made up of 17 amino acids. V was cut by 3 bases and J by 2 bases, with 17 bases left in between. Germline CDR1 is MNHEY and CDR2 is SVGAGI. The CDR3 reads CASSYEGGMATYNEQFF. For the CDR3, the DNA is TGTGCCAGCAGTTATGAGGGGGGAATGGCGACCTACAATGAGCAGTTCTTC.

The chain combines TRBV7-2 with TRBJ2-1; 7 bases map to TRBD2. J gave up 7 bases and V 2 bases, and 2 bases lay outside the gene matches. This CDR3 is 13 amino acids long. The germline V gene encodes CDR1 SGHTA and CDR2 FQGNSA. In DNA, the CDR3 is TGTGCCAGCAGCTTATGGGGGGGTAATGAGCAGTTCTTC. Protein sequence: CASSLWGGNEQFF.

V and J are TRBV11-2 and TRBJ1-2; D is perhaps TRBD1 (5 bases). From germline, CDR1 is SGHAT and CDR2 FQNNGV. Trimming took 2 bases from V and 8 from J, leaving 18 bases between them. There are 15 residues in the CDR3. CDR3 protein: CASSLILGAGLGYTF. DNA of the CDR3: TGTGCCAGCAGCTTAATTCTTGGGGCAGGTCTCGGCTACACCTTC.

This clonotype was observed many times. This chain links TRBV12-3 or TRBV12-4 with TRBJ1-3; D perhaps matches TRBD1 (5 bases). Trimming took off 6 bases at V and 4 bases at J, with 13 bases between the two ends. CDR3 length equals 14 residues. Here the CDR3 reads CASRPGTLGNTIYF. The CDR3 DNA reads TGTGCCAGCAGACCCGGGACCCTGGGAAACACCATATATTTT.

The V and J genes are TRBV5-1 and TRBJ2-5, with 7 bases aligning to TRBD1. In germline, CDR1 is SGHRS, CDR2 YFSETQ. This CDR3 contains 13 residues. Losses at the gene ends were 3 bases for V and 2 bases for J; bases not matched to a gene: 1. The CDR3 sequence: CASSWDRQETQYF. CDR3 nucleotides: TGCGCCAGCAGCTGGGACAGACAAGAGACCCAGTACTTC.

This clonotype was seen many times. CDR3 region: CASSQPIKGTGIYEQYF. The CDR3 nucleotides are TGCGCCAGCAGCCAACCAATTAAAGGGACAGGGATCTACGAGCAGTACTTC. The chain is built from TRBV4-1 and TRBJ2-7; the match to TRBD1 covers 9 bases. CDR3 length: 17 amino acids. Germline V gene lookup returns CDR1 MGHRA and CDR2 YSYEKL. J was trimmed by 3 bases and V by 2 bases; bases with no gene match: 11.

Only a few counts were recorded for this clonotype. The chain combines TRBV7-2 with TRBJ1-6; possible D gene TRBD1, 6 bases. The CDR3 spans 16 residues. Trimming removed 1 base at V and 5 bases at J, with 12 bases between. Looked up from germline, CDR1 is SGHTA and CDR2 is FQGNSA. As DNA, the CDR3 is TGTGCCAGCAGCTTAGACAGGGTGAGGAATAATTCACCCCTCCACTTT. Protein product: CASSLDRVRNNSPLHF.

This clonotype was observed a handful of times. The CDR3 sequence is CASNWGRQGFNYGYTF. The CDR3, as DNA: TGCGCCAGCAACTGGGGCCGGCAGGGGTTTAACTATGGCTACACCTTC. The rearrangement uses TRBV5-1 and TRBJ1-2; D possibly corresponds to TRBD1 (6 bases). CDR3 size: 16 residues. V was shortened by 6 bases and J by 1 base, with 19 bases between the two germline ends. CDR1 and CDR2 (germline): SGHRS, YFSETQ.

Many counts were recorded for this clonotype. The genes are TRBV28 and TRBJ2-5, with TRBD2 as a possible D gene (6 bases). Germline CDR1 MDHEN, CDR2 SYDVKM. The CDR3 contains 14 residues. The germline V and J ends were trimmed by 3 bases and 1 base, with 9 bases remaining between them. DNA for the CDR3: TGTGCCAGCAGTTTTGGGGGGACCCAAGAGACCCAGTACTTC. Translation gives CASSFGGTQETQYF.

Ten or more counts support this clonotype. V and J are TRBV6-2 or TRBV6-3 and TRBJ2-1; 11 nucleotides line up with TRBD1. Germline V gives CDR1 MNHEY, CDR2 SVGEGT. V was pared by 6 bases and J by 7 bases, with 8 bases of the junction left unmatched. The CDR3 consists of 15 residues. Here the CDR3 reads CASRGGTGGRNEQFF. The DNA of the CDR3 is TGTGCCAGCAGGGGTGGGACAGGGGGACGGAATGAGCAGTTCTTC.

In DNA form, the CDR3 reads TGTGCCAGCTCACCAGACAGGGGATTTGGGGCCAACGTCCTGACTTTC. Protein: CASSPDRGFGANVLTF. The chain has TRBV18 and TRBJ2-6; TRBD1 matches 8 bases. The CDR3 contains 16 residues. Per germline, CDR1 KGHSH and CDR2 LQKENI. V lost 2 bases to trimming and J lost 3 bases; unmatched junction nucleotides: 3.

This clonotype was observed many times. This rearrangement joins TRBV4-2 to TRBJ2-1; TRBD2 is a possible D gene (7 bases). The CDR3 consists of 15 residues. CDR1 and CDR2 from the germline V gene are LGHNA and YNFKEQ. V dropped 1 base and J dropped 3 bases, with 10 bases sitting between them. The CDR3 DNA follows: TGTGCCAGCAGCCAAGGGCGGGGGCACTACAATGAGCAGTTCTTC. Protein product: CASSQGRGHYNEQFF.

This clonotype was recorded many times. CDR3: CASSLGRLDGYTF. CDR3 coding DNA: TGTGCCAGCAGCTTAGGCCGGTTGGATGGCTACACCTTC. The chain joins TRBV7-2 to TRBJ1-2; unclear D gene. The CDR3 has 13 residues. The V and J ends lost 1 base and 6 bases respectively, with 9 bases between them. The V gene's germline CDR1 is SGHTA and CDR2 FQGNSA. Combining the CDR3 with reference TRBV7-2 and TRBJ1-2 gives the whole variable domain GAGVSQSPSNKVTEKGKDVELRCDPISGHTALYWYRQSLGQGLEFLIYFQGNSAPDKSGLPSDRFSAERTGGSVSTLTIQRTQQEDSAVYLCASSLGRLDGYTFGSGTRLTVV.

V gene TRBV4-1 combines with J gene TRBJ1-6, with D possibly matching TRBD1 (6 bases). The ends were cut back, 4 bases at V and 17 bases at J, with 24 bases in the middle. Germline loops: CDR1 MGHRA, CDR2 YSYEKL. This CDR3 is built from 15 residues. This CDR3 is CASSRQAGLDFGVHF. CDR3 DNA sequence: TGCGCCAGCAGCCGACAGGCGGGGCTCGACTTCGGGGTCCACTTT.

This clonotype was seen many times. CDR3 residues: CASSFGTSGRTDTQYF. DNA of the CDR3: TGTGCCAGCAGCTTTGGGACCTCCGGACGCACAGATACGCAGTATTTT. The V call is TRBV12-3 or TRBV12-4, the J call TRBJ2-3, with D perhaps given as TRBD1 or TRBD2 (5 bases each). The CDR3 extends over 16 amino acids. V was pared by 6 bases and J by 1 base, with 17 bases between.

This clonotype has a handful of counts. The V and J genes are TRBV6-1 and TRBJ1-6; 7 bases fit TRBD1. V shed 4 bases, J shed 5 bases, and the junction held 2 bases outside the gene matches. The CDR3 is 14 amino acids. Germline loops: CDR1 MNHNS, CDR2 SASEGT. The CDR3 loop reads CASSGQGHNSPLHF. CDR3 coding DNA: TGTGCCAGCAGTGGACAGGGCCATAATTCACCCCTCCACTTT.

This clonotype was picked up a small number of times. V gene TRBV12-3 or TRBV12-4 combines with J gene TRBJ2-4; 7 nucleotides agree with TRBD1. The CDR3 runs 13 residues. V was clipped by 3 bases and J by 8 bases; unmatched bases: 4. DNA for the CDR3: TGTGCCAGCAGTTTGCGACAGGGTGACATTCAGTACTTC. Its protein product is CASSLRQGDIQYF.